The clone carrying this T cell receptor (beta chain) appeared once. With 3 bases removed from V and 8 bases from J, the gap between germline ends came to 6 bases. CDR3 length: 11 amino acids. Germline V gene data show CDR1 as ENHRY and CDR2 as SYGVKD. The data are from a study of blood T cell repertoires in COVID-19. Repertoires were generated with immunoSEQ multiplex PCR, while TCRdb's copy carries only in-frame clones and drops some. The data show 390,000 or so clones, roughly nine tenths seen once. The source is a woman in her 30s with COVID-19, enrolled during active disease. The V and J genes are TRBV10-3 and TRBJ2-3; possible D gene TRBD2, 5 bases. The sample was peripheral blood. The CDR3: CAISEGGTQYF. The DNA for the CDR3 is TGTGCCATCAGTGAAGGAGGTACGCAGTATTTT.